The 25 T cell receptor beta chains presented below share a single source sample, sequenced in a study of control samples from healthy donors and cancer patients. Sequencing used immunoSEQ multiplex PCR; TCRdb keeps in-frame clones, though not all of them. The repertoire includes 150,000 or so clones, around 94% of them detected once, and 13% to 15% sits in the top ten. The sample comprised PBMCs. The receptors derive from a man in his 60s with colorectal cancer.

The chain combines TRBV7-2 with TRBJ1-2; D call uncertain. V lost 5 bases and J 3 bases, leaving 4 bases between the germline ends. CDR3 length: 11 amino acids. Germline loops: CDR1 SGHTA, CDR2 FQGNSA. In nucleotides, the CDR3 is TGTGCCAGCAGCAGCTACTATGGCTACACCTTC. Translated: CASSSYYGYTF.

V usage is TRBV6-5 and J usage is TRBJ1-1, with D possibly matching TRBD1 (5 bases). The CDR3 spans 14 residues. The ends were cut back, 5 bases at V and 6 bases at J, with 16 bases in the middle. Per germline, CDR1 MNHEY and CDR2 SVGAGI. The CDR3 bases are TGTGCCAGCAGTCCGCAGGGAGGGATCGCTGAAGCTTTCTTT. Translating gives CASSPQGGIAEAFF.

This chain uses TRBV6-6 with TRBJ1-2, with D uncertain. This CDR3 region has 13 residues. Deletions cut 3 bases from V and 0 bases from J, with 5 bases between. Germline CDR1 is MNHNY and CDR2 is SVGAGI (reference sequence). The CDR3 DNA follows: TGTGCCAGCAGTTATGAGGCTAACTATGGCTACACCTTC. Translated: CASSYEANYGYTF.

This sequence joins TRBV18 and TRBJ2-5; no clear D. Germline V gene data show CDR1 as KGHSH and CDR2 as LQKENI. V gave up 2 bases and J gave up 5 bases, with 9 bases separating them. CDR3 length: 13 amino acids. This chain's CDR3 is CASSPDSGETQYF. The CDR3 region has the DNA TGTGCCAGCTCACCAGACTCCGGGGAGACCCAGTACTTC.

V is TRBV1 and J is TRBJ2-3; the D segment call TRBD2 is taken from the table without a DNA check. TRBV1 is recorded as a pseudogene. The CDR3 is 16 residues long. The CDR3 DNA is TGCACCAGCAGCCAGGTGCGGGGGGGCCTGGCAGATACGCAGTATTTT. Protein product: CTSSQVRGGLADTQYF.

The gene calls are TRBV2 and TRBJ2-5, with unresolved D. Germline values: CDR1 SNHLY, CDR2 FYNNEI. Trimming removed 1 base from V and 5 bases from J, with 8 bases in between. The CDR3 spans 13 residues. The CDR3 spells CASSEGVGETQYF. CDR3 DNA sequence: TGTGCCAGCAGTGAAGGAGTTGGTGAGACCCAGTACTTC.

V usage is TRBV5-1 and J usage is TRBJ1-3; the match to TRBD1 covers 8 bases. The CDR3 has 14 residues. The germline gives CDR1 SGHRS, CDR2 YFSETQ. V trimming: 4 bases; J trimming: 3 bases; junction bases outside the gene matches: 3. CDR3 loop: CASSNRGYGNTIYF. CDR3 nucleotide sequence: TGCGCCAGCAGCAACAGGGGGTATGGAAACACCATATATTTT.

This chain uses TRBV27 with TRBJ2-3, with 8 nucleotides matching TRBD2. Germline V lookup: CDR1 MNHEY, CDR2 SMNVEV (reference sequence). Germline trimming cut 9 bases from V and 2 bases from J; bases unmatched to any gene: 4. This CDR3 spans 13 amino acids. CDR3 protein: CASRAGATDTQYF. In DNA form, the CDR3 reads TGTGCCAGTAGAGCGGGGGCCACAGATACGCAGTATTTT.

As DNA, the CDR3 is TGTGCCAGTAGTAATCTAGCGGGGAGCGAGCAGTACTTC. It yields the protein CASSNLAGSEQYF. The gene calls are TRBV19 and TRBJ2-7, with 9 positions matching TRBD2. Germline loops: CDR1 LNHDA, CDR2 SQIVND (reference sequence). The V gene end was trimmed by 4 bases and the J gene end by 6 bases; junction bases not matched to a gene: 4. The CDR3 spans 13 residues.

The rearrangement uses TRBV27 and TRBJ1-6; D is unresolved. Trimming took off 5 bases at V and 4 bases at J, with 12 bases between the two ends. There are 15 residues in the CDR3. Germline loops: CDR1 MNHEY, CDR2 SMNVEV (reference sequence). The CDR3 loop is CASSLKASYNSPLHF. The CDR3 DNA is TGTGCCAGCAGTCTAAAAGCCAGTTATAATTCACCCCTCCACTTT.

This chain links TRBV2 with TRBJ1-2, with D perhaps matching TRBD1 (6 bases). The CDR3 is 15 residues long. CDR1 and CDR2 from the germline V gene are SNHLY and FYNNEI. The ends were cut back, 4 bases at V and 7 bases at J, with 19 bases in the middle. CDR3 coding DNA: TGTGCCAGCAGTGCTTACAGGGCCCCTAGGGTTGGCTACACCTTC. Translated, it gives CASSAYRAPRVGYTF.

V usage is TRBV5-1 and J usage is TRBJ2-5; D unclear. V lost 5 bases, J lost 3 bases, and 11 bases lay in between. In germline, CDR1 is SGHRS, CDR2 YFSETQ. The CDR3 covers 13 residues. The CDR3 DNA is TGCGCCAGCAGGGTCGGTGCGGAAGAGACCCAGTACTTC. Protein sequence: CASRVGAEETQYF.

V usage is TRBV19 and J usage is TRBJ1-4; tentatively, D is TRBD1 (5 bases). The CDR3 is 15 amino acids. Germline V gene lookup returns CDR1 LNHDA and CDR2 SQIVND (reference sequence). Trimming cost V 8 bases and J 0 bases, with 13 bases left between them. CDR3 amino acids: CASSYQGTTNEKLFF. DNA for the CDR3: TGTGCCAGTTCATACCAGGGAACAACTAATGAAAAACTGTTTTTT.

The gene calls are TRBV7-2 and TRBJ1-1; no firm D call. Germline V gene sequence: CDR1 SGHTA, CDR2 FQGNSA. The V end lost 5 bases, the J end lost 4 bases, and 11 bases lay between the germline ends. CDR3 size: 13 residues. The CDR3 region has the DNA TGTGCCAGCAGCCTAGACGAGGCCACTGAAGCTTTCTTT. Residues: CASSLDEATEAFF.

The CDR3 region has the DNA TGTGCCAGCAGCCCCCCAAGCAATCAGCCCCAGCATTTT. Protein product: CASSPPSNQPQHF. The chain recombines TRBV9 with TRBJ1-5, with no clear D. CDR1 is SGDLS, CDR2 YYNGEE, per germline. V lost 4 bases, J lost 1 base, and 6 bases lay in between. The CDR3 is made up of 13 amino acids.

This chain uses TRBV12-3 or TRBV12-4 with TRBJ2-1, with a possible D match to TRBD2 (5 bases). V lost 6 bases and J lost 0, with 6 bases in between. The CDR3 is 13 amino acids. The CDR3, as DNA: TGTGCCAGCAGGCGGGCCTCCTACAATGAGCAGTTCTTC. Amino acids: CASRRASYNEQFF.

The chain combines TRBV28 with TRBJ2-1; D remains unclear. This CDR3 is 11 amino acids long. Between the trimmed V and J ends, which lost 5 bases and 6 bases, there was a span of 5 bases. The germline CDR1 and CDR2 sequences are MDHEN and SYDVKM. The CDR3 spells CASSTRNEQFF. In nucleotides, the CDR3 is TGTGCCAGCAGTACCCGCAATGAGCAGTTCTTC.

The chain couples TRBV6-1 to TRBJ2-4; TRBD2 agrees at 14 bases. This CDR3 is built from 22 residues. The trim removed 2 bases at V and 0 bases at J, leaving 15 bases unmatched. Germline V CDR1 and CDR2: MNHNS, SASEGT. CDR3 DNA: TGTGCCAGCAGTGAACCTCGCGGACTAGCGGGGGGCGAAAGGTTAGCCAAAAACATTCAGTACTTC. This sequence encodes CASSEPRGLAGGERLAKNIQYF.

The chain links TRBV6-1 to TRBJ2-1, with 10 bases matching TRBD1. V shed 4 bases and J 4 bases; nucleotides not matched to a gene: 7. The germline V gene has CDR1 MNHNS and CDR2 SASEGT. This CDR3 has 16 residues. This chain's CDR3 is CASSGTGTGAYNEQFF. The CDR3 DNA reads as TGTGCCAGCAGTGGTACCGGGACAGGGGCTTACAATGAGCAGTTCTTC.

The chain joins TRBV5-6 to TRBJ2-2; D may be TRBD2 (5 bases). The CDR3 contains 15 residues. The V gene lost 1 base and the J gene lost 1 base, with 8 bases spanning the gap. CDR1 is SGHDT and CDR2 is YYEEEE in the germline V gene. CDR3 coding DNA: TGTGCCAGCAGCTTGTCGGGGTTGAACACCGGGGAGCTGTTTTTT. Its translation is CASSLSGLNTGELFF.

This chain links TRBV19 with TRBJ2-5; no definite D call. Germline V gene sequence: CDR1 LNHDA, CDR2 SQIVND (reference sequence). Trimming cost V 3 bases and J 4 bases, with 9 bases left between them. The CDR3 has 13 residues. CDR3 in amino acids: CASSILGRETQYF. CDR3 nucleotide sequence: TGTGCCAGTAGTATTCTGGGAAGAGAGACCCAGTACTTC. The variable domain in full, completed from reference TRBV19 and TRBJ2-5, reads DGGITQSPKYLFRKEGQNVTLSCEQNLNHDAMYWYRQDPGQGLRLIYYSQIVNDFQKGDIAEGYSVSREKKESFPLTVTSAQKNPTAFYLCASSILGRETQYFGPGTRLLVL.

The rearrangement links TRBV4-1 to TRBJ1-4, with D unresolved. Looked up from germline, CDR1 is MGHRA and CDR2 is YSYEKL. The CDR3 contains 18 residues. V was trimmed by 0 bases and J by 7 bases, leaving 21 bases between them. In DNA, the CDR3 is TGCGCCAGCAGCCAAGATTCGCTCCGGTGGGCAGGAATTGAAAAACTGTTTTTT. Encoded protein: CASSQDSLRWAGIEKLFF.

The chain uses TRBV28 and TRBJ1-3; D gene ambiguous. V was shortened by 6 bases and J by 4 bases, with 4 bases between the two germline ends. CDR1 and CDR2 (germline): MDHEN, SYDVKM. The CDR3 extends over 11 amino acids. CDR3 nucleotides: TGTGCCAGCAGGTGGGGAAACACCATATATTTT. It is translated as CASRWGNTIYF.

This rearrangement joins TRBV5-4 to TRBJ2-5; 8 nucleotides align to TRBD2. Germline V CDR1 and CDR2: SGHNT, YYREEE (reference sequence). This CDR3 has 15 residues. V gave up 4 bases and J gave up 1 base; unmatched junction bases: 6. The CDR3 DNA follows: TGTGCCAGCAGCCTGGGACTAGATGGCCAAGAGACCCAGTACTTC. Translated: CASSLGLDGQETQYF. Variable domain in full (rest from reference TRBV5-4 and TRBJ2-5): ETGVTQSPTHLIKTRGQQVTLRCSSQSGHNTVSWYQQALGQGPQFIFQYYREEENGRGNFPPRFSGLQFPNYSSELNVNALELDDSALYLCASSLGLDGQETQYFGPGTRLLVL.

CDR3 DNA sequence: TGTGCCAGCAGCAAAGCGACTTCGGAGAGGGTTAACGAAAAACTGTTTTTT. Residues: CASSKATSERVNEKLFF. The rearrangement uses TRBV21-1 and TRBJ1-4. TRBV21-1 is annotated as a pseudogene. The CDR3 sequence is 17 residues long.